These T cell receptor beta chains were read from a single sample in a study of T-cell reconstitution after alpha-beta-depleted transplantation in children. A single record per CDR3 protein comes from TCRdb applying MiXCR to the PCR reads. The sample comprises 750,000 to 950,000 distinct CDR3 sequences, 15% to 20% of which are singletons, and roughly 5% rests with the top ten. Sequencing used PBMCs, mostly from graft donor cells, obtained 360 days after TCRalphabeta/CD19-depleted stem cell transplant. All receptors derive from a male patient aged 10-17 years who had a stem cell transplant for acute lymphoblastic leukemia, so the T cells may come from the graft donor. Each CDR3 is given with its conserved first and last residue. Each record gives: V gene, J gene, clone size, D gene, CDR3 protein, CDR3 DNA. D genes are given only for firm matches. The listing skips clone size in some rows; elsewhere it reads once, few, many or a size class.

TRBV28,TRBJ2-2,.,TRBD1,CASSPWTGIPGELFF,TGTGCCAGCAGTCCATGGACAGGGATACCCGGGGAGCTGTTTTTT
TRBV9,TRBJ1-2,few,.,CASSAQPTLAGGYTF,TGTGCCAGCAGCGCCCAACCCACACTAGCGGGTGGCTACACCTTC
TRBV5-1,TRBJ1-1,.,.,CASSSLSGQSRNTEAFF,TGCGCCAGCAGCTCGTTATCAGGACAATCCCGGAACACTGAAGCTTTCTTT
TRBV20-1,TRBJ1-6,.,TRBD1,CSANHRGGGNSPLHF,TGCAGTGCTAACCACAGGGGGGGAGGCAATTCACCCCTCCACTTT
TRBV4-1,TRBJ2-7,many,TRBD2,CASSQSAGGYEQYF,TGCGCCAGCAGCCAATCAGCGGGAGGATACGAGCAGTACTTC
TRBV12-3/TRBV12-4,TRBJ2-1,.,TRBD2,CASSLARLASNEQFF,TGTGCCAGCAGTTTAGCAAGACTAGCGAGTAATGAGCAGTTCTTC
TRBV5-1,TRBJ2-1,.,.,CASSLDYRYYNEQFF,TGCGCCAGCAGCTTGGACTACAGATACTACAATGAGCAGTTCTTC
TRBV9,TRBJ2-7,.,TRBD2,CASSVATPPGGSGNEQYF,TGTGCCAGCAGCGTAGCCACCCCCCCCGGAGGGAGCGGGAACGAGCAGTACTTC
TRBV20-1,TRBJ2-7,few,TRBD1,CSAPRQGAYEQYF,TGCAGTGCTCCACGACAGGGGGCGTACGAGCAGTACTTC
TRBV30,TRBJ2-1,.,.,CAWRGKGLHYNEQFF,TGTGCCTGGAGGGGAAAGGGACTTCACTACAATGAGCAGTTCTTC
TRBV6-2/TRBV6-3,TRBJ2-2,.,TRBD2,CASRGGTKIGELFF,TGTGCCAGCAGGGGAGGGACTAAGATCGGGGAGCTGTTTTTT
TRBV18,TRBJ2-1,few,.,CASSTGMGWVPNEQFF,TGTGCCAGCTCTACGGGGATGGGCTGGGTTCCCAATGAGCAGTTCTTC
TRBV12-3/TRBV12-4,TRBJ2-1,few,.,CASSFSSPTGQFF,TGTGCCAGCAGTTTTAGTTCCCCCACGGGGCAGTTCTTC
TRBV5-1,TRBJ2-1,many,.,CASSLKVNEQFF,TGCGCCAGCAGCTTAAAAGTGAATGAGCAGTTCTTC
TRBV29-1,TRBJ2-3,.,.,CSVRTSGTDTQYF,TGCAGCGTTAGGACTTCTGGCACAGATACGCAGTATTTT
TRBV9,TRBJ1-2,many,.,CASSAGTNGYTF,TGTGCCAGCAGCGCCGGAACTAATGGCTACACCTTC
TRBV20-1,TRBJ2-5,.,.,CSAPDYAGTQYF,TGCAGTGCTCCTGACTACGCCGGGACCCAGTACTTC
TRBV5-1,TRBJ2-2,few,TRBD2,CASSFSLAGGHGELFF,TGCGCCAGCAGCTTTTCCCTAGCGGGAGGTCACGGGGAGCTGTTTTTT
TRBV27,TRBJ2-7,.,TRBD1,CASSWTGDFYEQYF,TGTGCCAGCAGTTGGACAGGGGATTTTTACGAGCAGTACTTC
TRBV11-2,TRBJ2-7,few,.,CASSLPGTGGQYF,TGTGCCAGCAGCTTGCCCGGGACCGGGGGGCAGTACTTC
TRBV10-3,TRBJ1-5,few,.,CAISVGAGQVRNQPQHF,TGTGCCATCAGTGTGGGAGCGGGGCAGGTCCGCAATCAGCCCCAGCATTTT
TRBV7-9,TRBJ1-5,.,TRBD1,CASSLWDSSNQPQHF,TGTGCCAGCAGCTTGTGGGACAGTAGCAATCAGCCCCAGCATTTT
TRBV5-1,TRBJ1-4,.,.,CASSADSRKLFF,TGCGCCAGCAGCGCTGACAGCCGAAAACTGTTTTTT
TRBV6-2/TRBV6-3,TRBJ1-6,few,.,CASSHETDSPLHF,TGTGCCAGCAGTCACGAGACAGATTCACCCCTCCACTTT
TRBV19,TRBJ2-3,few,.,CASSLPGLTYTQYF,TGTGCCAGTAGTCTACCGGGACTCACTTATACGCAGTATTTT
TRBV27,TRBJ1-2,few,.,CASSLLMGRDSGYTF,TGTGCCAGCAGTTTATTAATGGGCAGAGACTCGGGCTACACCTTC
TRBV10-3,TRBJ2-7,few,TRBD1,CAISDPPGQTYEQYF,TGTGCCATCAGTGATCCACCGGGACAGACCTACGAGCAGTACTTC
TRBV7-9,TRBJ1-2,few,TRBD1,CASSPGQGTYGYTF,TGTGCCAGCAGCCCGGGACAGGGAACATATGGCTACACCTTC
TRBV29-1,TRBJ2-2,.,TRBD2,CSVEEPMGAGGPWSGELFF,TGCAGCGTTGAAGAGCCCATGGGGGCGGGAGGGCCGTGGTCCGGGGAGCTGTTTTTT
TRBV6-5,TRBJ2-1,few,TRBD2,CASSSPGLAPEFF,TGTGCCAGCAGTTCTCCCGGACTAGCGCCCGAGTTCTTC
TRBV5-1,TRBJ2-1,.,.,CASSPVDGPWHNEMFF,TGCGCCAGCAGCCCAGTCGATGGGCCCTGGCACAATGAGATGTTCTTC
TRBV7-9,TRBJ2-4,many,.,CASSYAANIQYF,TGTGCCAGCTCTTATGCTGCGAACATTCAGTACTTC
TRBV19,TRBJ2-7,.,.,CASSSVASYEQYF,TGTGCCAGTAGTTCAGTGGCGTCCTACGAGCAGTACTTC
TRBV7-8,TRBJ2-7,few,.,CASSLDRVTYEQYF,TGTGCCAGCAGCTTAGACAGGGTCACCTACGAGCAGTACTTC
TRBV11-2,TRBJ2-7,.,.,CASSSLRQGSYEQYF,TGTGCCAGCAGCTCGCTTAGGCAGGGTTCCTACGAGCAGTACTTC
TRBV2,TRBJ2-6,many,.,CASSHRRFYSGANVLTF,TGTGCCAGCAGCCACAGGCGTTTTTACTCTGGGGCCAACGTCCTGACTTTC
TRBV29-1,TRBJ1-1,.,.,CSVVFGRRNTEAFF,TGCAGCGTAGTCTTCGGACGGAGGAACACTGAAGCTTTCTTT
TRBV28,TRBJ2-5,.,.,CASSVRLPGLQETQYF,TGTGCCAGCAGTGTGAGACTACCTGGACTCCAAGAGACCCAGTACTTC
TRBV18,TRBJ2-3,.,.,CASSRGSGPDTQYF,TGTGCCAGCTCAAGGGGGAGTGGACCAGATACGCAGTATTTT
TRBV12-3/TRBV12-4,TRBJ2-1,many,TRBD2,CASSFEAGVTFHEQFF,TGTGCCAGCAGTTTTGAAGCGGGAGTAACGTTCCATGAGCAGTTCTTC